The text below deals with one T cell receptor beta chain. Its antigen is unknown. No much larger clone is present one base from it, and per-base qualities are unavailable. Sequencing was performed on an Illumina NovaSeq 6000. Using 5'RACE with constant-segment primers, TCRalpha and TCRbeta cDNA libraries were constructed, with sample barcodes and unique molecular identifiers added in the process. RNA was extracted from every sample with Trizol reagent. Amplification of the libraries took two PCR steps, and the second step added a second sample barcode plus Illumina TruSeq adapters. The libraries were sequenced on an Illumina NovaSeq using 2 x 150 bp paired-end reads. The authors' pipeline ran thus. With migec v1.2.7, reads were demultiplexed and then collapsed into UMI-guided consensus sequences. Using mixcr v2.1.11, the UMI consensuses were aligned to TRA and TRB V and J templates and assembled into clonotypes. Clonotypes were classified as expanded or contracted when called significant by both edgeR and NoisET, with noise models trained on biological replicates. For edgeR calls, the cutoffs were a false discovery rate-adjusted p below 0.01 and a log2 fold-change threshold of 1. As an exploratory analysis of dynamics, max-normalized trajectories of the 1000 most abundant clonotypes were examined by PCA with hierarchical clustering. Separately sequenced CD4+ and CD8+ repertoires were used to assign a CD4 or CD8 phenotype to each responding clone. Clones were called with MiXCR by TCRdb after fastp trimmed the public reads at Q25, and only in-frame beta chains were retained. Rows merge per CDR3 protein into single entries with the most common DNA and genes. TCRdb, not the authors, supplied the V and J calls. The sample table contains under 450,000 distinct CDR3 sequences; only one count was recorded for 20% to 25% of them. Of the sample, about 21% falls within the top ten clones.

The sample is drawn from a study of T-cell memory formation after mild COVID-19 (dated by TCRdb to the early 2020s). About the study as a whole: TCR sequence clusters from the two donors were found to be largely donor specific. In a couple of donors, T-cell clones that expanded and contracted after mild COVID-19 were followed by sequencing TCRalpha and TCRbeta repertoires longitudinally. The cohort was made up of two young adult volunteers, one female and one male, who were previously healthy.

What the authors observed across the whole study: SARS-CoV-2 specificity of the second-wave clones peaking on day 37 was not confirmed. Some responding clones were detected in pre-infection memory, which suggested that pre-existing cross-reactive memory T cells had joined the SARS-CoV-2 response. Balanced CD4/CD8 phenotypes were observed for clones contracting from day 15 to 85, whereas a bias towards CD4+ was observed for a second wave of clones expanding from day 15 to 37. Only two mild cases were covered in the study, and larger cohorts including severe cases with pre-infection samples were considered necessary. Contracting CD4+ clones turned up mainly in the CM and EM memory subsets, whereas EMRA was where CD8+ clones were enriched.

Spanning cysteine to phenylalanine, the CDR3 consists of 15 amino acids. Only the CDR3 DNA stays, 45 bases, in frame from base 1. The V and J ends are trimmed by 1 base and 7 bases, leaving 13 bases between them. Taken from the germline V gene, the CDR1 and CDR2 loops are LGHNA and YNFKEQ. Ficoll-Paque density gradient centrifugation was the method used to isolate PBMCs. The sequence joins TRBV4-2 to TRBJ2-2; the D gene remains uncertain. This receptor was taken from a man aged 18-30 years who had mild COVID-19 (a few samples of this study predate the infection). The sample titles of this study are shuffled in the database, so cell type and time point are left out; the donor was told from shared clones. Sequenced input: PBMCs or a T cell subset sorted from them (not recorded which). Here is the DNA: TGTGCCAGCAGCCAAGTCATCCGGGTGGGCGGGGAGCTGTTTTTT. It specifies CASSQVIRVGGELFF.